A single sample is the source of the 4 T cell receptor beta chains below, sequenced in a study of T-cell reconstitution after alpha-beta-depleted transplantation in children. A library of TCRbeta sequences, prepared with unique molecular identifiers, was generated. From the PCR reads, TCRdb called clonotypes with MiXCR, one entry per CDR3 protein. The sample records a few hundred thousand distinct CDR3 sequences, 8.5% to 10% being singletons. The starting material was PBMCs from the stem cell graft donor, obtained from the stem cell graft. The receptors derive from a human donor who donated a stem cell graft to a child with acute lymphoblastic leukemia.

This clonotype appeared many times. The rearrangement uses TRBV20-1 and TRBJ1-4; D is ambiguous. V was cut by 0 bases and J by 0 bases, with 5 bases left in between. The CDR3 runs 14 residues. Germline V gene lookup returns CDR1 DFQATT and CDR2 SNEGSKA (reference sequence). Written as DNA, the CDR3 is TGCAGTGCTAGAGAGGCGGCAACTAATGAAAAACTGTTTTTT. This sequence encodes CSAREAATNEKLFF.

This clonotype was detected only a few times. The chain has TRBV20-1 and TRBJ2-5, with 8 bases aligning to TRBD2. In germline, CDR1 is DFQATT, CDR2 SNEGSKA (reference sequence). The CDR3 runs 18 residues. Germline trimming cut 0 bases from V and 2 bases from J; bases unmatched to any gene: 14. Written as DNA, the CDR3 is TGCAGTGCTAGAGACTTATCCATTAGCGGGGAGTTACAAGAGACCCAGTACTTC. Amino acid sequence: CSARDLSISGELQETQYF.

Turning to this clonotype: A much larger clone lies one base from this, so it may be a read error. The chain uses TRBV10-3 and TRBJ1-1, with D uncertain. The CDR3 loop spans 13 amino acids. CDR1 ENHRY and CDR2 SYGVKD come from the germline V gene. Here the CDR3 reads CTITGETNTEAFF. CDR3 nucleotide sequence: TGTACCATCACGGGAGAGACGAACACTGAAGCTTTCTTT.

This clonotype was counted a few times. The chain has TRBV11-3 and TRBJ2-2, with 7 bases identical to TRBD1. Trimming cost V 5 bases and J 0 bases; bases outside gene matches: 12. Looked up from germline, CDR1 is SGHNT and CDR2 is YENEEA. The CDR3 has 18 residues. CDR3 DNA: TGTGCCAGCAGCCAAAATTTTGTGGGGACAGCGAACACCGGGGAGCTGTTTTTT. Encoded protein: CASSQNFVGTANTGELFF.